The rows below give T cell receptor beta chains drawn from one sample of a study of T cells in Graves' hyperthyroidism and ophthalmopathy. TCRdb redid the calling of the multiplex PCR reads with MiXCR, one entry per CDR3 protein. The sample has around 100,000 distinct CDR3 sequences, about 50% seen once. The specimen was blood. These receptors came from a man between 35 and 55 years old with Graves' hyperthyroidism. The CDR3 runs from the conserved cysteine through the conserved F or W. The order of the fields is V gene, J gene, CDR3 length, clone size, D gene, CDR3 DNA, CDR3 protein. D genes are given only for firm matches. For some rows the clone size is stated as once, few or many, or as a class when expanded; others skip it.

TRBV6-6,TRBJ1-1,13,many,-,TGTGCCAGCAGTTACTCGTGGCTGAATGAAGCTTTCTTT,CASSYSWLNEAFF
TRBV2,TRBJ1-2,14,few,-,TGTGCCAGCACCTCGACCGGGGAGTTCTATGGCTACACCTTC,CASTSTGEFYGYTF
TRBV7-2,TRBJ2-5,17,many,-,TGTGCCAGCAGCTACAACCCAGCCCGGCGCGCGGTGGAGACCCAGTACTTC,CASSYNPARRAVETQYF
TRBV2,TRBJ2-7,14,-,TRBD2,TGTGCCAGCAAGGGGACGGGGGGTAAATACGAGCAGTACTTC,CASKGTGGKYEQYF
TRBV7-3,TRBJ2-1,15,many,TRBD1,TGTGCCAGCAGCGCCAGGTTATCCGGGACAGGGGTGAAATTCTTC,CASSARLSGTGVKFF
TRBV29-1,TRBJ1-2,11,-,-,TGCAGCGTCCCGGGACCCTATGGCTACACCTTC,CSVPGPYGYTF
TRBV7-6,TRBJ2-2,15,once,TRBD2,TGTGCCTGCGGGGGGACTAGCGGTAACACCGGGGAGCTGTTTTTT,CACGGTSGNTGELFF
TRBV25-1,TRBJ2-3,16,many,TRBD2,TGTGCCAGCAGTGTAAGACTAGCGGGGAGCACAGATACGCAGTATTTT,CASSVRLAGSTDTQYF
TRBV24-1,TRBJ2-1,15,-,TRBD2,TGTGCCACCAGTGAGCCTAGCGGGGATTACAATGAGCAGTTCTTC,CATSEPSGDYNEQFF
TRBV20-1,TRBJ1-3,15,many,-,TGCAGTGCTAGAGAAGACGGCTACTCTGGAAACACCATATATTTT,CSAREDGYSGNTIYF
TRBV19,TRBJ2-5,15,many,-,TGTGCCAGTAGTCCCGGGACCCGGAGGCACGAGACCCAGTACTTC,CASSPGTRRHETQYF
TRBV3-1,TRBJ1-2,13,many,TRBD1,TGTGCCAGCAGGAAGGGACAGGGAGGCGGCTACACCTTC,CASRKGQGGGYTF
TRBV12-3/TRBV12-4,TRBJ2-7,14,-,-,TGTGCCAGCAGTTTCCGAGGGGACGCCTACGAGCAGTACTTC,CASSFRGDAYEQYF